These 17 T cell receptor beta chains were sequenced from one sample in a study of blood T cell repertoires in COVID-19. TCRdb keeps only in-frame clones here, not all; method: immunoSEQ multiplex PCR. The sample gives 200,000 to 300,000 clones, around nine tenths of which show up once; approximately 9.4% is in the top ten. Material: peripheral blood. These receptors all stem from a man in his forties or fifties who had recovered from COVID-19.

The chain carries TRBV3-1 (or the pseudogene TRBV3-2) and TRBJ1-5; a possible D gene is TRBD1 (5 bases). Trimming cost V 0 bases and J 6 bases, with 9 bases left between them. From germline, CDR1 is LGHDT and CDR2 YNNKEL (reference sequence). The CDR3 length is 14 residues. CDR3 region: CASSQDFRAQPQHF. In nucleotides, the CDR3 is TGTGCCAGCAGCCAAGATTTCAGGGCTCAGCCCCAGCATTTT.

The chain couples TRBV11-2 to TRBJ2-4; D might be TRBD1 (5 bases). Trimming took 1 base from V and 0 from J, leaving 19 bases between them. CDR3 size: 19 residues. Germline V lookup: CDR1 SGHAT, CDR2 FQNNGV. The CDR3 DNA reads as TGTGCCAGCAGCTTAGGGACAAACTCGGCTCAACTAGCCAAAAACATTCAGTACTTC. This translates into CASSLGTNSAQLAKNIQYF.

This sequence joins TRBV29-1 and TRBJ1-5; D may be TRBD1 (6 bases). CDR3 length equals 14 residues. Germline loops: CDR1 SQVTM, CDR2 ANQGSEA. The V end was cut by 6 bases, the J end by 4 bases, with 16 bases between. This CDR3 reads CSVEVGGGNQPQHF. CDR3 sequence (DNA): TGCAGCGTGGAGGTGGGAGGGGGAAATCAGCCCCAGCATTTT.

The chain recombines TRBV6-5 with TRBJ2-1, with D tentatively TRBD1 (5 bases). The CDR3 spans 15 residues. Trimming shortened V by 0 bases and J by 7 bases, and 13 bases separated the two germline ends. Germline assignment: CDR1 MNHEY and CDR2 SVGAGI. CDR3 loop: CASSYSSAGKNEQFF. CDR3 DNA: TGTGCCAGCAGTTACTCAAGTGCAGGGAAGAATGAGCAGTTCTTC.

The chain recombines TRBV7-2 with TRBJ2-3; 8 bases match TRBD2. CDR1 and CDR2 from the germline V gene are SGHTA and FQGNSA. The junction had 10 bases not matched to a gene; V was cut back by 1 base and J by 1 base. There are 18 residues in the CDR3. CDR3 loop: CASSLVGSREGRTDTQYF. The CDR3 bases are TGTGCCAGCAGCTTAGTCGGTTCCCGGGAGGGCCGCACAGATACGCAGTATTTT.

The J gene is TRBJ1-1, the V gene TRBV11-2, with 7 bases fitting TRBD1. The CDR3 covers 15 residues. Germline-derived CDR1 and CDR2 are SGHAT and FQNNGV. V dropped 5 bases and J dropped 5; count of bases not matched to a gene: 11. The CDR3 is CASSLIQGVGTEAFF. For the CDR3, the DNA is TGTGCCAGCAGCCTAATCCAGGGGGTAGGAACTGAAGCTTTCTTT.

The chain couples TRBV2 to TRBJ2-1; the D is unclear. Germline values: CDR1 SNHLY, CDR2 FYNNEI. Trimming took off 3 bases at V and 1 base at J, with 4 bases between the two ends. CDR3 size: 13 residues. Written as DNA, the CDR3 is TGTGCCAGCAGTGAGAGGTCCTACAATGAGCAGTTCTTC. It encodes CASSERSYNEQFF. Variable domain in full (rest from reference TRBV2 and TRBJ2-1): EPEVTQTPSHQVTQMGQEVILRCVPISNHLYFYWYRQILGQKVEFLVSFYNNEISEKSEIFDDQFSVERPDGSNFTLKIRSTKLEDSAMYFCASSERSYNEQFFGPGTRLTVL.

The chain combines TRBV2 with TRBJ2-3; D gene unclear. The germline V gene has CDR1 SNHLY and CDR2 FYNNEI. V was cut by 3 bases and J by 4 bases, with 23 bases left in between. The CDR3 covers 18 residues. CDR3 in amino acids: CASSDPGSLGYLADTQYF. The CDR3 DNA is TGTGCCAGCAGTGATCCCGGTTCTCTAGGCTACTTAGCAGATACGCAGTATTTT.

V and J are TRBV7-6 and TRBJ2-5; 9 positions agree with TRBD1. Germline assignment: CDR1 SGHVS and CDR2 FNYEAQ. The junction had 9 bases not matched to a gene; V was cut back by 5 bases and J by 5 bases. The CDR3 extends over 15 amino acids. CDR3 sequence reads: CASSPGTGTWETQYF. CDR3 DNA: TGTGCCAGCAGCCCTGGGACAGGGACCTGGGAGACCCAGTACTTC.

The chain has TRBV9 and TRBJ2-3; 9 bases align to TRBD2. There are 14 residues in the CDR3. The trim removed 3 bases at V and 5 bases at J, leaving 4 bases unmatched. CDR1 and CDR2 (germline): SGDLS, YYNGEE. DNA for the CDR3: TGTGCCAGCAGCGGGCGGGGGGGCAGAGATACGCAGTATTTT. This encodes CASSGRGGRDTQYF.

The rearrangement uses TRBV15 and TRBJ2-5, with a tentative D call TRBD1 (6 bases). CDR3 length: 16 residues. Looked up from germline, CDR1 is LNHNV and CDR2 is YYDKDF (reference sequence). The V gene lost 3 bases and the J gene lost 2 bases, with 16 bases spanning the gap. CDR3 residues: CATSRGASTVQETQYF. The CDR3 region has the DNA TGTGCCACCAGCAGGGGGGCATCTACAGTACAAGAGACCCAGTACTTC. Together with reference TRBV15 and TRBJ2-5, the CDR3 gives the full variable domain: DAMVIQNPRYQVTQFGKPVTLSCSQTLNHNVMYWYQQKSSQAPKLLFHYYDKDFNNEADTPDNFQSRRPNTSFCFLDIRSPGLGDTAMYLCATSRGASTVQETQYFGPGTRLLVL.

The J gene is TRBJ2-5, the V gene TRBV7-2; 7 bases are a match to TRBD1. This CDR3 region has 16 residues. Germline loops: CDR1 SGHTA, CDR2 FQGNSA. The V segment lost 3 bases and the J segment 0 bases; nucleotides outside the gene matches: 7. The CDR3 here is CASSFTGTAYQETQYF. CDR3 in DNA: TGTGCCAGCAGCTTTACCGGGACAGCGTACCAAGAGACCCAGTACTTC.

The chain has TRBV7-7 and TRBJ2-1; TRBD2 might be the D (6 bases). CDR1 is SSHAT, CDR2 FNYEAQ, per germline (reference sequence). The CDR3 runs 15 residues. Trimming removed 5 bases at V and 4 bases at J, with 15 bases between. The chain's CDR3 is CASSTGAGRYNEQFF. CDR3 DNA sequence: TGTGCCAGCAGCACGGGTGCGGGGAGGTACAATGAGCAGTTCTTC.

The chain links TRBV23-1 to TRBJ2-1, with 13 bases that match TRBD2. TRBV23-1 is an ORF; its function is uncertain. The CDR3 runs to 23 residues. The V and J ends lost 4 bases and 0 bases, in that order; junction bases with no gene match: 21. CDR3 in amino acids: CASSLVFRGFWTSGSSSYNEQFF. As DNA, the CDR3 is TGCGCCAGCAGTCTTGTCTTTCGCGGTTTCTGGACTAGCGGGAGTAGCTCCTACAATGAGCAGTTCTTC.

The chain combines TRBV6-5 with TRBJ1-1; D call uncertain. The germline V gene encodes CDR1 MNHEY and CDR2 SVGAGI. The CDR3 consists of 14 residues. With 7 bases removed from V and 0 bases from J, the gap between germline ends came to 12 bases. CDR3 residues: CASKEVAMNTEAFF. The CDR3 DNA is TGTGCCAGCAAGGAGGTAGCAATGAACACTGAAGCTTTCTTT.

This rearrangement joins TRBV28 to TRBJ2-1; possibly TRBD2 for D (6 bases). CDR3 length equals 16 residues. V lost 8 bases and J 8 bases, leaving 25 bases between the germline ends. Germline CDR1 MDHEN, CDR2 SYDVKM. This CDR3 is CASPPPTLPGGDEQFF. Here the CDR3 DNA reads TGTGCCAGCCCACCACCGACTCTCCCCGGCGGGGATGAGCAGTTCTTC.

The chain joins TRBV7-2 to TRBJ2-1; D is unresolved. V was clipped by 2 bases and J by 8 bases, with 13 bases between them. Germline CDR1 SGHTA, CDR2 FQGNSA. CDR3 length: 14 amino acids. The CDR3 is CASSLLIVEDEQFF. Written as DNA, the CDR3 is TGTGCCAGCAGCTTATTGATCGTAGAGGATGAGCAGTTCTTC.